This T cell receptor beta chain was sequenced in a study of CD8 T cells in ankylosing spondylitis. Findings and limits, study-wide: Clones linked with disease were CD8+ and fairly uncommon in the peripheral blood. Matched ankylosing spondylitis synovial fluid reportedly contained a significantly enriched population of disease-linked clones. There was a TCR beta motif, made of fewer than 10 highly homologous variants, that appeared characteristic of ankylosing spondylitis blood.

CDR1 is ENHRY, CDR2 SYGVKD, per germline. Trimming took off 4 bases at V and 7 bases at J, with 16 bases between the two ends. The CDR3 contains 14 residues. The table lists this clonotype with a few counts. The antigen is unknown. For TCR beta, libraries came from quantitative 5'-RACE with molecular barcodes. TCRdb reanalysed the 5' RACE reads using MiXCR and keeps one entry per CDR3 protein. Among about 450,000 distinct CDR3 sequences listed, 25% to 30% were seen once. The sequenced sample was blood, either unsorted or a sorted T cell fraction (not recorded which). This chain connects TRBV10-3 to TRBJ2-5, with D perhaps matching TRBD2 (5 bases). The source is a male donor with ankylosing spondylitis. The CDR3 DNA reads TGTGCCATCAGTGGGAATAGCGAAGACGGGACCCAGTACTTC. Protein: CAISGNSEDGTQYF.